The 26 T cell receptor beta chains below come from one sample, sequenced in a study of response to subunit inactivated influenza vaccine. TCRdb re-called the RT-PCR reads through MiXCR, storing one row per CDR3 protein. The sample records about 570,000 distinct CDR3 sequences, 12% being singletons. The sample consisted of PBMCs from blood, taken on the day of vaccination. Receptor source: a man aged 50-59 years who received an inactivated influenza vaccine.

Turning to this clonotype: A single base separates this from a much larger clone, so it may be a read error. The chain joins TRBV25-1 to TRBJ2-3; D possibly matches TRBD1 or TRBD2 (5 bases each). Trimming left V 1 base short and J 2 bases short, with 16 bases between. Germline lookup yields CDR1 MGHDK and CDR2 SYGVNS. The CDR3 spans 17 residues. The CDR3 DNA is TGTGCCAGCAGTGAATCAAGTGTCAGGGACCTCACAGATACGCAGTATTTT. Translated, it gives CASSESSVRDLTDTQYF.

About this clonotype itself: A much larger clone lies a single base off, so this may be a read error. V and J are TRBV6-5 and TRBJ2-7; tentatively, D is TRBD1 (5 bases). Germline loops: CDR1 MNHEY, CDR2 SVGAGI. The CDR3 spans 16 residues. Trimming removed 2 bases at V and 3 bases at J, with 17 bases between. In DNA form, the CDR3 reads TGTGCCAGCAGTTACACTACCGGGTCAGGGAACTACGAGCAGTACTTC. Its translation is CASSYTTGSGNYEQYF.

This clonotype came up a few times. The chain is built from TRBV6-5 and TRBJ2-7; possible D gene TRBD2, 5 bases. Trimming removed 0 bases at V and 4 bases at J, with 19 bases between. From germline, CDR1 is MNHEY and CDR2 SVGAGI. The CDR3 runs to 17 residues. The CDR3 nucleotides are TGTGCCAGCAGTTACTCGACAACGGGGAGTTGGGTTTACGAGCAGTACTTC. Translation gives CASSYSTTGSWVYEQYF.

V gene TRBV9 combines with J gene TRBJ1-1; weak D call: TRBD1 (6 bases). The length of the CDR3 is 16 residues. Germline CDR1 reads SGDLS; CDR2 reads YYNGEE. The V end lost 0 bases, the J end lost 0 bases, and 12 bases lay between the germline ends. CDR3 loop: CASSVGQGIMNTEAFF. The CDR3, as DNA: TGTGCCAGCAGCGTAGGTCAGGGGATCATGAACACTGAAGCTTTCTTT.

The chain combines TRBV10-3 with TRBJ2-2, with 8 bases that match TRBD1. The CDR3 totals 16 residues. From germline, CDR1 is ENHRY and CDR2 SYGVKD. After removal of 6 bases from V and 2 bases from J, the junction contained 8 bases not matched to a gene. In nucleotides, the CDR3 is TGTGCCATCAGAACCGGGACAGGCTCAAACACCGGGGAGCTGTTTTTT. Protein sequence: CAIRTGTGSNTGELFF.

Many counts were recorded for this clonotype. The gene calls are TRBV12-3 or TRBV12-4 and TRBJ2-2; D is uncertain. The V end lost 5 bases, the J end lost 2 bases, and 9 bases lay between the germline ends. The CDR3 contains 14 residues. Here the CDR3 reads CASSPNVNTGELFF. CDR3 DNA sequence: TGTGCCAGCAGTCCCAACGTCAACACCGGGGAGCTGTTTTTT.

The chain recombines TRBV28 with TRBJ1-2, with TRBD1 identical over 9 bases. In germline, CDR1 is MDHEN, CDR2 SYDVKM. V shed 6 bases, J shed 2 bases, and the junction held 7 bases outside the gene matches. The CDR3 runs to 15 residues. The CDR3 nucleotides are TGTGCCAGCAGGGAACAGGGGGCGCAGAACTATGGCTACACCTTC. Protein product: CASREQGAQNYGYTF.

CDR3 protein: CSASESQGLSRGTQYF. The CDR3 region has the DNA TGCAGTGCTAGTGAGAGTCAAGGACTATCCAGGGGTACGCAGTATTTT. The gene calls are TRBV20-1 and TRBJ2-3; D is possibly TRBD1 or TRBD2 (6 bases each). Germline V gives CDR1 DFQATT, CDR2 SNEGSKA (reference sequence). V was trimmed by 3 bases and J by 8 bases, leaving 24 bases between them. This CDR3 contains 16 residues.

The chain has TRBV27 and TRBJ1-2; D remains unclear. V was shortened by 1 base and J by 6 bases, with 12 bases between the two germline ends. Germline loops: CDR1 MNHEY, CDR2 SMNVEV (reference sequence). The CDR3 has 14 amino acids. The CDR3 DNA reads TGTGCCAGCAGTTTATTAGCGGGTGCCGATGGCTACACCTTC. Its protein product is CASSLLAGADGYTF.

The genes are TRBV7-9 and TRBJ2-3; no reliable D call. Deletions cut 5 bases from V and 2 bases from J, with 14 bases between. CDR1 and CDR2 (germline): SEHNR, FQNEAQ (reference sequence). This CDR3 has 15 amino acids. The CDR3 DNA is TGTGCCAGCAGCAGACTGGAGATCAACACAGATACGCAGTATTTT. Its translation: CASSRLEINTDTQYF.

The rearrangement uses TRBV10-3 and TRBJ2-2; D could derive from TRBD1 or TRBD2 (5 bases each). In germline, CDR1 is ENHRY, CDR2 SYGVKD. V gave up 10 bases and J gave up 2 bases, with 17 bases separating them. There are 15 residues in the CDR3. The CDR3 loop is CATTGRDLNTGELFF. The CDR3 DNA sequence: TGTGCCACCACAGGCAGGGACCTAAACACCGGGGAGCTGTTTTTT.

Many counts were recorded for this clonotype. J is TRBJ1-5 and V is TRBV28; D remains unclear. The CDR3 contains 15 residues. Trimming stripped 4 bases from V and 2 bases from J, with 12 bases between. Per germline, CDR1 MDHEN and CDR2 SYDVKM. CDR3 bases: TGTGCCAGCAGTTCTTTTAGGGTAGGCAATCAGCCCCAGCATTTT. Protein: CASSSFRVGNQPQHF.

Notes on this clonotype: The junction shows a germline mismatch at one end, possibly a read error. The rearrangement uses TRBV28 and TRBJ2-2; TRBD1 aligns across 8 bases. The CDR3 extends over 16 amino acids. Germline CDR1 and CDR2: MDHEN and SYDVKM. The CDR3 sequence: CASSSAGGGHTGELFF. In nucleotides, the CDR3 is TGTGCCAGTAGTTCCGCAGGGGGCGGTCACACCGGGGAGCTGTTTTTT.

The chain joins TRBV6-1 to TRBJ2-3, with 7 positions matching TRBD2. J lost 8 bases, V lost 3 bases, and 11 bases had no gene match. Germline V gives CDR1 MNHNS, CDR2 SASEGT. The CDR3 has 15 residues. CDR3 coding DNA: TGTGCCAGCAGTGAGATGTCTGCGTCGGGGGGTACGCAGTATTTT. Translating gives CASSEMSASGGTQYF.

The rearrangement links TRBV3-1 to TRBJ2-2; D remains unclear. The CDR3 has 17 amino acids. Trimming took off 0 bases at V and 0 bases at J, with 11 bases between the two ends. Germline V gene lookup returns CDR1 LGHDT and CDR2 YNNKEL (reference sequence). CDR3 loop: CASSQEGALANTGELFF. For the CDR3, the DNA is TGTGCCAGCAGCCAAGAAGGCGCCCTGGCGAACACCGGGGAGCTGTTTTTT.

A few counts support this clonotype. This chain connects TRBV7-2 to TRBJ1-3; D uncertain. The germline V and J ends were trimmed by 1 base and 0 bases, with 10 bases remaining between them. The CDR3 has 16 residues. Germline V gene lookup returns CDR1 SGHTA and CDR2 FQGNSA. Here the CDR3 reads CASSLVFARSGNTIYF. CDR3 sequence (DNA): TGTGCCAGCAGCTTAGTTTTCGCCCGCTCTGGAAACACCATATATTTT.

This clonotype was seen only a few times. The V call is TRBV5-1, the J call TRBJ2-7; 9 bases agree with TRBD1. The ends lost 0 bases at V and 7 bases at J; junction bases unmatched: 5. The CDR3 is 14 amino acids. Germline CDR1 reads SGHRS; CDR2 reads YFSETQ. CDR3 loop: CASSLEVTGGEQYF. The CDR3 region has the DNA TGCGCCAGCAGCTTGGAAGTGACAGGGGGAGAGCAGTACTTC.

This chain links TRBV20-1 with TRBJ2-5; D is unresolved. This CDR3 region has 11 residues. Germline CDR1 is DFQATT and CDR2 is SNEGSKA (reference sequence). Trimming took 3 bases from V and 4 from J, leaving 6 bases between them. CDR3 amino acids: CSASTLETQYF. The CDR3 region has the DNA TGCAGTGCTAGCACTTTAGAGACCCAGTACTTC.

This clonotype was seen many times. CDR3 protein: CASSPQGIGANVLTF. The DNA of the CDR3 is TGTGCCAGCAGTCCACAGGGGATTGGGGCCAACGTCCTGACTTTC. V usage is TRBV12-3 or TRBV12-4 and J usage is TRBJ2-6, with 7 bases matching TRBD1. With 5 bases clipped from V and 3 bases from J, the junction kept 4 bases outside the gene matches. The CDR3 sequence is 15 residues long.

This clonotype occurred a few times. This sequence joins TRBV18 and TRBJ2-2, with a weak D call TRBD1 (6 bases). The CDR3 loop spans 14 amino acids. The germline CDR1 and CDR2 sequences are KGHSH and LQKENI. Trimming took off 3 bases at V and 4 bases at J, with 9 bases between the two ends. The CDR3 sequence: CASSPGTLTGELFF. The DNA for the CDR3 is TGTGCCAGCTCACCGGGGACACTCACCGGGGAGCTGTTTTTT. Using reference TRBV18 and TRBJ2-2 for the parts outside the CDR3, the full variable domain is NAGVMQNPRHLVRRRGQEARLRCSPMKGHSHVYWYRQLPEEGLKFMVYLQKENIIDESGMPKERFSAEFPKEGPSILRIQQVVRGDSAAYFCASSPGTLTGELFFGEGSRLTVL.

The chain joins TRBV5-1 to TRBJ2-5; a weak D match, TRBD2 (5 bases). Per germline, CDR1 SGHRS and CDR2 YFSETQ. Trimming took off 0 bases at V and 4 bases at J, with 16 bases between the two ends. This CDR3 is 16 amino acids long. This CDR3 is CASSLASAEGGETQYF. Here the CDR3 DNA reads TGCGCCAGCAGCTTGGCCTCTGCCGAGGGTGGAGAGACCCAGTACTTC. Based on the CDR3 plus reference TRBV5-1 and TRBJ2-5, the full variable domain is KAGVTQTPRYLIKTRGQQVTLSCSPISGHRSVSWYQQTPGQGLQFLFEYFSETQRNKGNFPGRFSGRQFSNSRSEMNVSTLELGDSALYLCASSLASAEGGETQYFGPGTRLLVL.

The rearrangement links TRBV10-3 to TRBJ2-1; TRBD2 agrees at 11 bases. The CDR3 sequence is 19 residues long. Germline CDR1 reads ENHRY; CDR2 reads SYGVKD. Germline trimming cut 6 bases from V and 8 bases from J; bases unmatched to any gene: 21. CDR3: CAIRNDGTSGGRWWDEQFF. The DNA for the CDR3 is TGTGCCATCAGAAACGATGGAACTAGCGGGGGCCGCTGGTGGGATGAGCAGTTCTTC.

The CDR3 bases are TGCAGTGCTAGTCTTGAGGGCAGATCCACAGATACGCAGTATTTT. This codes for CSASLEGRSTDTQYF. This chain connects TRBV20-1 to TRBJ2-3; maybe TRBD2 (5 bases). The CDR3 is made up of 15 amino acids. Germline V gene lookup returns CDR1 DFQATT and CDR2 SNEGSKA (reference sequence). The V gene lost 3 bases and the J gene lost 2 bases, with 15 bases spanning the gap.

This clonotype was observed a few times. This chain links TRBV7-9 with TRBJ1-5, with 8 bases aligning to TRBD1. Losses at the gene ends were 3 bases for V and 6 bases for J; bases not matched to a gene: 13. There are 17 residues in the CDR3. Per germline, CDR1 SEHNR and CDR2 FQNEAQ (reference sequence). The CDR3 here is CASSFGGGRGRGQPQHF. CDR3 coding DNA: TGTGCCAGCAGCTTCGGAGGGGGCAGGGGGCGCGGTCAGCCCCAGCATTTT.

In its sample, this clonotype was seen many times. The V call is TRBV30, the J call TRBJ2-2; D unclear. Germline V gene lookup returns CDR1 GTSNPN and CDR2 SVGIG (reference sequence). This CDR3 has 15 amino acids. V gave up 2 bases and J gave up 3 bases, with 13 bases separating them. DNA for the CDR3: TGTGCCTGGAGTACCGAGGACGGATACACCGGGGAGCTGTTTTTT. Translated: CAWSTEDGYTGELFF.

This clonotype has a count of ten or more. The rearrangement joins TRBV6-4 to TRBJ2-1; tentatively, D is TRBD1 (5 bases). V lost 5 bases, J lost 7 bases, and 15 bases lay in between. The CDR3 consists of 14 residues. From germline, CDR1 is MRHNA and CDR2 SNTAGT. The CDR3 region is CASSYDAGRNEQFF. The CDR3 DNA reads TGTGCCAGCAGTTACGACGCAGGGCGGAATGAGCAGTTCTTC.